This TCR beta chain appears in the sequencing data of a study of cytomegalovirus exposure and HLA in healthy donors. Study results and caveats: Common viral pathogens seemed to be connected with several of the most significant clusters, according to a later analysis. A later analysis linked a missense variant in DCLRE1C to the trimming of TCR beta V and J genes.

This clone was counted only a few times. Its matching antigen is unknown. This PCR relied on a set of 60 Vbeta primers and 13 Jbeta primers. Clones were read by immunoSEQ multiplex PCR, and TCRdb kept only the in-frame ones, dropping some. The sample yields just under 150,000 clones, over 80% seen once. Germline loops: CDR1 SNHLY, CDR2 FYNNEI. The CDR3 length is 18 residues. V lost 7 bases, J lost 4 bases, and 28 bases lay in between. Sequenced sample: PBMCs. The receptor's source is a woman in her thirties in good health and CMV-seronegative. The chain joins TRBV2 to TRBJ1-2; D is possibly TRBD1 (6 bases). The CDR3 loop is CASNLKHRQVSQLYGYTF. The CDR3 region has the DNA TGTGCCAGCAACCTTAAGCATCGACAGGTTTCTCAACTCTATGGCTACACCTTC.